The 18 T cell receptor beta chains below were found in one sample sequenced in a study of identical twins (dated by TCRdb to 2016 to 2017). To prepare the library, 5' RACE was applied. TCRdb records Illumina HiSeq 2000 as the sequencer. In TCRdb, the public reads were trimmed at Q25 with fastp and aligned with MiXCR, with productive beta chains retained. Each record represents a unique CDR3 protein, reported with the most common genes and DNA among its rows. The sample table holds a few hundred thousand distinct CDR3 sequences, of which approximately 10% were seen once. About 8.1% of the sample is taken by the ten largest. The sequenced sample was naive T cells sorted from blood. Taken with the paper, the label for cell subset or site translates to: cells isolated with a human naive T-cell isolation kit. The receptors stem from a woman aged 45-65 years in good health.

This clonotype was seen only a few times. The genes are TRBV29-1 and TRBJ2-3; 7 bases line up with TRBD2. The CDR3 spans 15 residues. Germline CDR1 is SQVTM and CDR2 is ANQGSEA. The trim removed 4 bases at V and 4 bases at J, leaving 11 bases unmatched. The CDR3 is CSVGNLGGWSDTQYF. Written as DNA, the CDR3 is TGCAGCGTTGGAAATCTGGGGGGGTGGTCAGATACGCAGTATTTT.

This chain joins TRBV24-1 and TRBJ2-1; a possible D gene is TRBD2 (6 bases). The CDR3 covers 17 residues. V shed 3 bases and J shed 1 base, with 15 bases lying between them. The germline V gene encodes CDR1 KGHDR and CDR2 SFDVKD. DNA for the CDR3: TGTGCCACCAGTGATCCAACCCCGGGGGATTCCTACAATGAGCAGTTCTTC. This codes for CATSDPTPGDSYNEQFF.

This chain links TRBV5-1 with TRBJ2-1; D may be TRBD2 (6 bases). The CDR3 length is 15 residues. CDR1 and CDR2 from the germline V gene are SGHRS and YFSETQ. V dropped 4 bases and J dropped 4 bases, with 15 bases sitting between them. The CDR3 is CASSVGGFQYNEQFF. CDR3 sequence (DNA): TGCGCCAGCAGCGTGGGGGGTTTTCAGTACAATGAGCAGTTCTTC.

A note on this clonotype: Since a much larger clone is just one base distant, this may be a read error. CDR3 residues: CASSQARGAAYQQYF. The CDR3 coding sequence is TGCGCCAGCAGCCAAGCCAGGGGCGCAGCCTACCAGCAGTACTTC. This sequence joins TRBV4-1 and TRBJ2-7, with TRBD1 as a possible D gene (6 bases). From germline, CDR1 is MGHRA and CDR2 YSYEKL. The CDR3 has 15 residues.

This clonotype showed up many times. The genes are TRBV5-1 and TRBJ2-2; 15 positions agree with TRBD2. Germline V gene data show CDR1 as SGHRS and CDR2 as YFSETQ. CDR3 length: 16 residues. V was clipped by 6 bases and J by 5 bases; unmatched bases: 5. The DNA for the CDR3 is TGCGCCAGCAAGGGACTAGCGGGAGGAGATACCGGGGAGCTGTTTTTT. This codes for CASKGLAGGDTGELFF.

There are a few counts of this clonotype. The rearrangement links TRBV7-9 to TRBJ2-7; TRBD2 agrees at 8 bases. Germline V lookup: CDR1 SEHNR, CDR2 FQNEAQ (reference sequence). The ends lost 5 bases at V and 4 bases at J; junction bases unmatched: 10. The CDR3 totals 15 residues. The CDR3 loop reads CASSLLAGGGYEQYF. CDR3 in DNA: TGTGCCAGCAGCCTTTTGGCGGGAGGAGGTTACGAGCAGTACTTC.

This clonotype was detected only a few times. V gene TRBV24-1 combines with J gene TRBJ2-3, with 16 positions matching TRBD2. This CDR3 spans 20 amino acids. Germline V gene data show CDR1 as KGHDR and CDR2 as SFDVKD. Unmatched junction bases numbered 12, after V lost 7 bases and J lost 0 bases. CDR3 region: CATRNEGLAGGDPSTDTQYF. The CDR3 nucleotides read TGTGCCACCAGAAACGAGGGACTAGCGGGAGGGGATCCTAGCACAGATACGCAGTATTTT.

In its sample, this clonotype was seen many times. The chain carries TRBV24-1 and TRBJ2-1; D is tentatively TRBD1 or TRBD2 (6 bases each). Trimming took off 4 bases at V and 13 bases at J, with 13 bases between the two ends. The germline V gene encodes CDR1 KGHDR and CDR2 SFDVKD. The CDR3 extends over 12 amino acids. CDR3 in DNA: TGTGCCACCAGTGACCGGGGGCCATTCCAGTTCTTC. This codes for CATSDRGPFQFF.

This clonotype has ten or more counts. V gene TRBV7-2 combines with J gene TRBJ2-7; maybe TRBD1 (5 bases). The CDR3 runs 13 residues. Germline V gene lookup returns CDR1 SGHTA and CDR2 FQGNSA. V lost 5 bases and J 2 bases, leaving 10 bases between the germline ends. CDR3 nucleotides: TGTGCCAGCAGCAAAGGCAGGGCCTACGAGCAGTACGTC. This sequence encodes CASSKGRAYEQYV.

This clonotype was counted many times. This chain uses TRBV11-3 with TRBJ2-1; 10 bases are shared with TRBD2. Germline V gene sequence: CDR1 SGHNT, CDR2 YENEEA. The trim removed 0 bases at V and 4 bases at J, leaving 9 bases unmatched. The CDR3 length is 18 residues. CDR3 residues: CASSLDWSGTSAYNEQFF. DNA for the CDR3: TGTGCCAGCAGCTTAGATTGGTCCGGGACTAGCGCGTACAATGAGCAGTTCTTC.

The chain uses TRBV29-1 and TRBJ2-5, with 10 bases identical to TRBD1. V gave up 6 bases and J gave up 5 bases; unmatched junction bases: 9. The CDR3 spans 14 residues. CDR1 and CDR2 from the germline V gene are SQVTM and ANQGSEA. The CDR3 DNA follows: TGCAGCGTAGCCCGACAGGGGGCGGGGGAGACCCAGTACTTC. Translation gives CSVARQGAGETQYF.

This clonotype has ten or more counts. V usage is TRBV11-1 and J usage is TRBJ1-1; unclear D gene. The CDR3 loop spans 12 amino acids. V was trimmed by 5 bases and J by 6 bases, leaving 10 bases between them. CDR1 SGHAT and CDR2 FQDESV come from the germline V gene (reference sequence). The CDR3 loop is CASSITGPEAFF. The CDR3 DNA reads TGTGCCAGCAGCATCACTGGACCTGAAGCTTTCTTT.

This clonotype was counted ten times or more. The CDR3 DNA reads as TGTGCCAGCAGTTATAAGGGGGACGAGCAGTACTTC. Protein: CASSYKGDEQYF. The rearrangement joins TRBV6-6 to TRBJ2-7; TRBD1 is a possible D gene (6 bases). CDR3 size: 12 residues. The germline V gene encodes CDR1 MNHNY and CDR2 SVGAGI (reference sequence). V was clipped by 3 bases and J by 5 bases, with 8 bases between them.

The V call is TRBV15, the J call TRBJ2-7; D may be TRBD2 (7 bases). The CDR3 loop spans 13 amino acids. Trimming removed 1 base from V and 6 bases from J, with 10 bases in between. Germline assignment: CDR1 LNHNV and CDR2 YYDKDF (reference sequence). CDR3 in amino acids: CATSRGEGGEQYV. The DNA of the CDR3 is TGTGCCACCAGCAGAGGGGAGGGGGGCGAGCAGTACGTC.

In this sample, this clonotype turned up a few times. This chain connects TRBV27 to TRBJ2-7; a possible D gene is TRBD1 (6 bases). The V gene's germline CDR1 is MNHEY and CDR2 SMNVEV (reference sequence). The length of the CDR3 is 13 residues. V was cut by 11 bases and J by 4 bases, with 18 bases left in between. The CDR3 coding sequence is TGTGCCTTCGACAGGCGTCAACCTTACGAGCAGTACGTC. Translation gives CAFDRRQPYEQYV.

Worth noting for this clonotype: At one end the junction does not follow the germline gene, possibly because of a read error. V is TRBV4-1 and J is TRBJ1-1; possibly TRBD1 for D (6 bases). The CDR3 runs 15 residues. CDR1 is MGHRA, CDR2 YSYEKL, per germline. CDR3 protein: CASSQETTGLADAFF. The CDR3 bases are TGCGCCAGCAGCCAAGAAACAACAGGGTTGGCTGACGCTTTCTTT.

This clonotype appeared a few times. The chain links TRBV30 to TRBJ2-1; D not resolved. With 5 bases removed from V and 7 bases from J, the gap between germline ends came to 12 bases. The CDR3 totals 12 residues. Germline lookup yields CDR1 GTSNPN and CDR2 SVGIG (reference sequence). The CDR3: CAWQELANEQFF. DNA of the CDR3: TGTGCCTGGCAGGAGCTGGCTAATGAGCAGTTCTTC.

The rearrangement joins TRBV12-3 or TRBV12-4 to TRBJ2-7, with unresolved D. The V end lost 2 bases, the J end lost 3 bases, and 14 bases lay between the germline ends. CDR3 length equals 15 residues. The CDR3 loop is CASSLRIRRIYEQYF. CDR3 nucleotide sequence: TGTGCCAGCAGTTTAAGGATAAGAAGGATCTACGAGCAGTACTTC.